The source of this T cell receptor beta chain is a study of cytomegalovirus exposure and HLA in healthy donors. Study conclusions and caveats: According to an earlier analysis, most TCR beta V segments yielded productive rearrangements about 90% or about 30% of the time.

The PCR used 60 Vbeta and 13 Jbeta primers. Assay used: immunoSEQ multiplex PCR; TCRdb lists only in-frame clones, some missing. The data contain around 150,000 clones, around 82% of them seen just once; the ten biggest clones take up about 2.2%. The CDR3 is 18 residues long. Germline CDR1 SGHTA, CDR2 FQGTGA. V was clipped by 5 bases and J by 0 bases; unmatched bases: 12. Note on this clone: Its antigen is still unknown.

The receptor's source is a man over 45 in good health and CMV-seronegative. The sequencing input was PBMCs. The rearrangement joins TRBV7-3 to TRBJ2-1; the match to TRBD1 covers 8 bases. The CDR3 sequence is CASSTPLTGASSYNEQFF. CDR3 nucleotides: TGTGCCAGCAGCACACCCCTGACAGGGGCTAGCTCCTACAATGAGCAGTTCTTC.